This T cell receptor beta chain is drawn from a study of blood T cell repertoires in COVID-19 (dated by TCRdb to the early 2020s). For the wider study: Collaborator samples came from the United States, Italy and Spain and covered acute and convalescent phases of COVID-19. The prospective study material was composed of cDNA or gDNA derived from T cells, B-cell-depleted T cells, or PBMCs. The dataset comprised deeply sampled blood TCRbeta repertoires from subjects exposed to, actively infected with, or recovered from COVID-19. The repertoires were made available in a free public database intended to serve as a resource for research on the immune response to SARS-CoV-2. Samples came from the ongoing ImmuneRACE study (first 160 participants) plus 1,254 subjects from 6 global collaborators. A de-identified subject ID, COVID-19 status, age in years and sex were almost always included in the sample metadata. Where available, HLA class I and class II types were taken from metadata supplied by the sample provider and were not determined by assay-based typing. General study outcomes and caveats: The quantity of clinical and demographic metadata differed by source and by participant and was supplied without curation.

CDR1 LNHNV and CDR2 YYDKDF are derived from the germline V gene (reference sequence). The cysteine opens and the phenylalanine closes a CDR3 of 17 amino acids. The read is trimmed to its CDR3 DNA, 51 bases read in frame from base 1. Ends trimmed: V by 0 bases, J by 2 bases; bases unmatched to a gene: 8. On this clone: Its antigen has not been determined. Base qualities are not provided; no much larger clone lies one nucleotide away.

The collaborating institutions used their own protocols to collect whole blood in K2EDTA tubes. For TCRbeta analysis, collaborators shipped samples as frozen whole blood, isolated PBMCs, or DNA extracted from either of those sample types. The immunoSEQ Assay, a bias-controlled multiplex PCR, was used to amplify TCRbeta CDR3 regions from genomic DNA. As for how the authors treated the data: The number of nucleated cells in each sample was estimated by amplification of reference gene primers within the assay. To quantify the absolute abundance of each unique TCRbeta CDR3 rearrangement, sequence reads were collapsed and filtered. For each sample, productive Simpson clonality was calculated as the square root of Simpson's diversity index across productive rearrangements. Not all clones reach the TCRdb copy of this immuneACCESS table, which keeps in-frame sequences only. Checked studies attribute under half of the gap to unresolved V genes and leave the rest unexplained. That table gives V, J and clone size, and the DNA gave D and trimming. The sample includes over 200,000 clones, with about 85% observed a single time. The ten top clones hold roughly 7.9% of the sample.

This clonotype was sampled from an elderly woman with acute or convalescent COVID-19. Specimen: peripheral blood. Recombination linked TRBV15 to TRBJ2-3, with 7 middle bases fitting TRBD2. The DNA is as follows: TGTGCCACCAGCAGAGATGTGGTAGCGGGTCCCACAGATACGCAGTATTTT. Its protein is CATSRDVVAGPTDTQYF. The variable domain in full, with residues beyond the CDR3 obtained from the reference TRBV15 and TRBJ2-3 genes, is DAMVIQNPRYQVTQFGKPVTLSCSQTLNHNVMYWYQQKSSQAPKLLFHYYDKDFNNEADTPDNFQSRRPNTSFCFLDIRSPGLGDTAMYLCATSRDVVAGPTDTQYFGPGTRLTVL.